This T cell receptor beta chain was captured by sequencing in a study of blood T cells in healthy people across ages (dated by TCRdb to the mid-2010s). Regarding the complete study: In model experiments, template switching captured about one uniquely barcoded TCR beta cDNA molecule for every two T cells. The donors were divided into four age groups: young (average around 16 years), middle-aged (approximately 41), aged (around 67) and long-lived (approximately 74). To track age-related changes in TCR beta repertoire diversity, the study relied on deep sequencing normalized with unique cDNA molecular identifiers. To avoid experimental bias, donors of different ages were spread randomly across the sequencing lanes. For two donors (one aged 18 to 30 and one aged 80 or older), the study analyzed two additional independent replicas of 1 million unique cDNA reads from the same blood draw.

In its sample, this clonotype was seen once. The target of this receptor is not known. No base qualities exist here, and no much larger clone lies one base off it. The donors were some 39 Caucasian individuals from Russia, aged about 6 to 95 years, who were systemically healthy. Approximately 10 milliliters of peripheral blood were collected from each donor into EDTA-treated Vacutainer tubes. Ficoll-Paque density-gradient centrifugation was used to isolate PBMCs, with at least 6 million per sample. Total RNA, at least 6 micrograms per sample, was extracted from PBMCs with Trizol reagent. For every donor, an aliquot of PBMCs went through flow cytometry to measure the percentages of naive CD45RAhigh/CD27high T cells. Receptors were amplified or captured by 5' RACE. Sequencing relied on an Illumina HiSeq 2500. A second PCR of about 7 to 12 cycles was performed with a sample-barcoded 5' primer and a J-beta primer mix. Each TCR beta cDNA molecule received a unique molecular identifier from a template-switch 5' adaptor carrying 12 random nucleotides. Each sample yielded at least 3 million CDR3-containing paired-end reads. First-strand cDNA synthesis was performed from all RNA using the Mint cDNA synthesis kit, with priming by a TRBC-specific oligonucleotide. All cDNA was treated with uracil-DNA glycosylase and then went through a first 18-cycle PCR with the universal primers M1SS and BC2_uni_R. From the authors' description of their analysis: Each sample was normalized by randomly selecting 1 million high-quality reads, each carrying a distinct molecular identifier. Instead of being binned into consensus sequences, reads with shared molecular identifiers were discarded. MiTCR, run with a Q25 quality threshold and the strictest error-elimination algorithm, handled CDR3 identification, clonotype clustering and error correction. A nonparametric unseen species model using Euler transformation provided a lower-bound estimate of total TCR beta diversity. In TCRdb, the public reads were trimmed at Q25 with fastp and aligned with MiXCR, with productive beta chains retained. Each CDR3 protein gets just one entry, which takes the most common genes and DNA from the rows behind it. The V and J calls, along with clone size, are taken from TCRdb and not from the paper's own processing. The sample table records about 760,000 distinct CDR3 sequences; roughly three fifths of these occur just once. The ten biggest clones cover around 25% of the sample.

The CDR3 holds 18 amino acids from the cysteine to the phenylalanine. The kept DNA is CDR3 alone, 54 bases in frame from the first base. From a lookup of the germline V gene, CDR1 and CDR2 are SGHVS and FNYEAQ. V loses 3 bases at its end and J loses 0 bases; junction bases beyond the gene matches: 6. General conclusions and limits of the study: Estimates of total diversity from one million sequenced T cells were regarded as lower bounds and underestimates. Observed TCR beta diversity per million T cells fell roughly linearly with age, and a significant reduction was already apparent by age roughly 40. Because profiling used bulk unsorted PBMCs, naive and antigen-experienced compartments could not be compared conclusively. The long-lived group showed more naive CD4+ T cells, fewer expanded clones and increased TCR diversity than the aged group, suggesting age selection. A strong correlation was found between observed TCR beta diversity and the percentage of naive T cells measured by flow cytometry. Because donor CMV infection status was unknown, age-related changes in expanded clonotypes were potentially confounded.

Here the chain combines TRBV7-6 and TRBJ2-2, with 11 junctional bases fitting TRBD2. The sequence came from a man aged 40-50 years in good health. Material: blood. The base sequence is TGTGCCAGCAGCTTTTCGCCTAGCGGGGGGTCGAACACCGGGGAGCTGTTTTTT. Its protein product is CASSFSPSGGSNTGELFF.